This entry features one T cell receptor (beta chain) sequence. Its antigen is not identified. This entry comes from a study of T cells in Graves' hyperthyroidism and ophthalmopathy. Study observations and caveats: Ophthalmopathy prediction by the model preceded onset by a median approximately 5.9 months.

The CDR3 covers 17 residues. Germline V lookup: CDR1 MGHRA, CDR2 YSYEKL. J gave up 3 bases and V 3 bases, and 9 bases lay outside the gene matches. Amplification of TCR beta CDR3 regions was performed using RNA transcripts as template. HTBI primers were used for first-round RT-PCR of the TCR CDR3. TCRdb ran MiXCR on the multiplex PCR reads and lists one entry per CDR3 protein. The sample holds 500,000 to 750,000 distinct CDR3 sequences, over 12% seen once. The clonotype originates from a woman younger than 30 with Graves' ophthalmopathy. V gene TRBV4-1 combines with J gene TRBJ1-5, with 9 bases lining up with TRBD1. The sample comprised blood. The CDR3 reads CASSQGLTGGLNQPQHF. Here the CDR3 DNA reads TGCGCCAGCAGCCAGGGCCTGACAGGGGGACTCAATCAGCCCCAGCATTTT.